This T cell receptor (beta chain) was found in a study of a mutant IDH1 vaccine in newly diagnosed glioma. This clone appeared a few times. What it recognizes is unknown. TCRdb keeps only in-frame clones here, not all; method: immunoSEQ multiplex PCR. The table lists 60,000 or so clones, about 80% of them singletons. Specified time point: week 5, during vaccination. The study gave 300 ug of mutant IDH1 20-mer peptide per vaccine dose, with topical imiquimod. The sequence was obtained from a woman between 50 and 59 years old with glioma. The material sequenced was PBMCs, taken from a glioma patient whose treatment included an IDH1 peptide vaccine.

The CDR3 sequence: CASSPWTGGNTEAFF. DNA for the CDR3: TGTGCCAGCTCTCCGTGGACAGGGGGCAACACTGAAGCTTTCTTT. The chain combines TRBV18 with TRBJ1-1; the match to TRBD1 covers 11 bases. The J segment lost 2 bases and the V segment lost 6 bases, leaving 5 bases of the junction unmatched. This CDR3 contains 15 residues. Germline V lookup: CDR1 KGHSH, CDR2 LQKENI.